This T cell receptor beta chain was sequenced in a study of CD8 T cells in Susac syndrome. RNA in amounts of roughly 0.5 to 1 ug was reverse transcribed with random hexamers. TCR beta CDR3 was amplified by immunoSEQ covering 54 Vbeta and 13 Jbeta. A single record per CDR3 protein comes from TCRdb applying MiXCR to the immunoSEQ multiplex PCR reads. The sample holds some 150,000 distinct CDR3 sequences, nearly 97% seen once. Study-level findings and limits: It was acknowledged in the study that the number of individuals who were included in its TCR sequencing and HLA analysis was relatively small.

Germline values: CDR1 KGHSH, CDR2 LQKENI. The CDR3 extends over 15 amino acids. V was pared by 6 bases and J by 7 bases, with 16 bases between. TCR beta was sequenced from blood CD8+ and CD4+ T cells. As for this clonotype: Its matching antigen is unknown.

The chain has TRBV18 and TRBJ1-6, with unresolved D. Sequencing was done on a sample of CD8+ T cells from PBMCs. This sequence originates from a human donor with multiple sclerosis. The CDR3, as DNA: TGTGCCAGCTCTAAAATGGAGGGCAGAAATTCACCCCTCCACTTT. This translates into CASSKMEGRNSPLHF.